This T cell receptor (beta chain) is drawn from a study of CD8 T cells in Susac syndrome. The junction had 4 bases not matched to a gene; V was cut back by 7 bases and J by 0 bases. The germline gives CDR1 SGHVS, CDR2 FQNEAQ. The CDR3 is 14 residues long. This clonotype was detected once. Roughly 0.45 to 1 ug RNA was reverse transcribed with random hexamers. A single record per CDR3 protein comes from TCRdb applying MiXCR to the immunoSEQ multiplex PCR reads. The sample holds about 52,000 distinct CDR3 sequences, 93% seen once. Specimen: CD8+ T cells from PBMCs. This clonotype originated in a human donor with multiple sclerosis. This rearrangement joins TRBV7-8 to TRBJ2-7; TRBD1 matches 9 bases. The CDR3, as DNA: TGTGCCAGCACGCTGACAGGGGGCTCCTACGAGCAGTACTTC. This encodes CASTLTGGSYEQYF.